This TCR beta chain was profiled in a study of cytomegalovirus exposure and HLA in healthy donors. The PCR ran on 60 Vbeta and 13 Jbeta primers. The table came from immunoSEQ multiplex PCR; TCRdb's copy has only in-frame clones and leaves some out. The sample contains about 160,000 clones, about 75% of which appear only once. Study-wide points: Presence/absence analyses took donor sequencing depth as roughly uniform. Further analysis, carried out later, found HLA-associated TCR beta chains more clonally expanded than equally common other chains.

As for this clone: Its target is not known.

The sequenced material came from PBMCs. The TCR sequence derives from a woman aged 45 to 65 in good health and CMV-seropositive.

The CDR3 protein is CASRPVTGSNGYTF. The CDR3 nucleotides are TGCGCCAGCCGTCCAGTAACAGGTTCAAATGGCTACACCTTC. V and J are TRBV5-1 and TRBJ1-2; D may be TRBD1 (5 bases). CDR3 length: 14 amino acids. From germline, CDR1 is SGHRS and CDR2 YFSETQ. V shed 7 bases and J shed 6 bases, with 19 bases lying between them.